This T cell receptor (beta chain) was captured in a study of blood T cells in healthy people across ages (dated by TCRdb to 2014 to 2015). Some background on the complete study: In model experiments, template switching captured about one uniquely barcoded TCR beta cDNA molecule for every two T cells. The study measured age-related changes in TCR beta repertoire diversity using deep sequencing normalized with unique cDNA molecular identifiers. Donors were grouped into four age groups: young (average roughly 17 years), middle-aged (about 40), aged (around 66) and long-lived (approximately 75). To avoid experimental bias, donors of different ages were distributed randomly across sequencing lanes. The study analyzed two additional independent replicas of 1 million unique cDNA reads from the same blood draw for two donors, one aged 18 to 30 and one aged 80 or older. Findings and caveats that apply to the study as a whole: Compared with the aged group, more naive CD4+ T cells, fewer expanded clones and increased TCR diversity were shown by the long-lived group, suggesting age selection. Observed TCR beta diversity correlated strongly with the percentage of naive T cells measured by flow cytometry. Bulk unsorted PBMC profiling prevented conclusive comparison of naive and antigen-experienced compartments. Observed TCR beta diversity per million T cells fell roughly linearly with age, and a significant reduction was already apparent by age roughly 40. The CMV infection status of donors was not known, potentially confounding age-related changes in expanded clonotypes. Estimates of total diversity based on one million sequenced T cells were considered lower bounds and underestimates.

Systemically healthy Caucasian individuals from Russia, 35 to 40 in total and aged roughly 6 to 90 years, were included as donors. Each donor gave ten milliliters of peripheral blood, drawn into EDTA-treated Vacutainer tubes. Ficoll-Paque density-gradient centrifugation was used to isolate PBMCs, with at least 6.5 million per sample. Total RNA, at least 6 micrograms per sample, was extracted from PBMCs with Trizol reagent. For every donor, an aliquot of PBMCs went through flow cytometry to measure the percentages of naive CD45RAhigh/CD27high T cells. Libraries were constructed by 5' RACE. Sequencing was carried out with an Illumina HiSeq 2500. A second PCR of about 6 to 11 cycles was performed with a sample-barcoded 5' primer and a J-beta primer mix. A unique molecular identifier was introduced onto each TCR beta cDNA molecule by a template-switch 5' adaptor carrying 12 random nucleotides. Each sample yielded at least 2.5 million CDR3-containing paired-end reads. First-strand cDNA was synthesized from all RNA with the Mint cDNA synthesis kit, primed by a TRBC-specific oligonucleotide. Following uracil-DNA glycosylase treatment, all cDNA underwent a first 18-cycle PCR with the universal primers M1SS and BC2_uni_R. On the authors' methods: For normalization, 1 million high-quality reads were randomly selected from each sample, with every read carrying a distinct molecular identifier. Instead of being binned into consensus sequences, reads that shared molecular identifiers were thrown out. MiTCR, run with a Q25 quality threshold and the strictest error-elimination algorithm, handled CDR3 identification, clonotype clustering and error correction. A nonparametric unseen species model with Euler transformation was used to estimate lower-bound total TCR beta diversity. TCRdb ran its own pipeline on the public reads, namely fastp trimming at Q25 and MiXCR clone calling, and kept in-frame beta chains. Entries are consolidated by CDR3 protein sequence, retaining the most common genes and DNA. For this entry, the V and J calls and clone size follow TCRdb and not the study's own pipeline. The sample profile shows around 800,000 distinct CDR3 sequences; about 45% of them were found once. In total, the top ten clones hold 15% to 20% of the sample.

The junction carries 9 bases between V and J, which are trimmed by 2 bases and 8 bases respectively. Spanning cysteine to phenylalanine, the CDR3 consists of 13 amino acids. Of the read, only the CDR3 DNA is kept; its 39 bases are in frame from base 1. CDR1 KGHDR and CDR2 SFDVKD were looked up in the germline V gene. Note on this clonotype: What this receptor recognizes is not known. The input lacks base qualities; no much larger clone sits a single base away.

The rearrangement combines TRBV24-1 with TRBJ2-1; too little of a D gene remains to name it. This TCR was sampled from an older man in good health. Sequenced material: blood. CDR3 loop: CATSDSVPHEQFF. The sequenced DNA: TGTGCCACCAGTGATTCAGTCCCCCATGAGCAGTTCTTC.